This T cell receptor beta chain came from a study of T cell responses to AZD1222 COVID-19 vaccine (TCRdb year 2021). With respect to the entire study: A total of under 250 trial participants underwent TCR sequencing, of whom under 220 had received two doses of AZD1222 and approximately 26 had received two doses of the MenACWY control vaccine. Trial participants were enrolled into age subgroups of 18-55, 56-69 and 70-plus years, which contained around 150, 28 and 57 TCR-sequenced participants, respectively. The study at large found these results: Because no day 14 peak-response samples were available, the repertoires could be characterized only after the peak T cell response. Vaccine-associated CD4 TCRs spanned the whole spike protein, with dominant responses in regions 160-218 and 743-854. Participants were mostly white British and included more females than males, and it was suggested by the authors that clonal diversity may have been underestimated. After two AZD1222 doses, spike-specific TCR breadth and depth were significantly higher than at day 0 and than in MenACWY recipients. Only a handful of AZD1222 recipients were SARS-CoV-2 seropositive at baseline, limiting conclusions about previously exposed vaccinees. Epitopes outside the regions mutated in the B.1.351 and B.1.1.7 variants were reportedly recognized by nearly half of the unique spike-specific TCRs. In the small 56-69-year group, the increase in depth fell short of significance, most likely because of low power.

The time point tag for this specimen amounts to: about 28 days (+/-7) after the second vaccine dose. AZD1222 recipients with second doses at about 4 weeks or about 12 weeks were pooled, because spike-specific TCR depth and breadth did not differ between schedules. The vaccinee samples were drawn from two UK trials, COV001 and COV002, one of which was a single-blind randomized controlled phase 2/3 trial testing AZD1222 (ChAdOx1 nCoV-19) in healthy adults. Trial participant PBMC samples were collected at day 0 and day 28 after the second dose for TCRbeta chain sequencing. The CDR3 regions of human TCRbeta chains were analyzed by immunosequencing. From the authors' description of their analysis: Repertoire TCRs were checked for matches against a reference library of SARS-CoV-2-specific TCRs that had been generated using the MIRA antigen-specificity platform. Breadth was defined as the fraction of unique TCRs that were SARS-CoV-2-associated. Depth was defined as the fraction of total T cells that were SARS-CoV-2-associated. Using the MIRA data, each spike-specific TCR was assigned both to the spike region to which the TCR was reactive and to a CD4 or CD8 class. Log10-transformed breadth and depth values were compared by one-way ANOVA with Sidak's multiple comparisons tests. TCRdb mirrors the immuneACCESS table, restricted to in-frame sequences. Some clones are absent from its copies; in checked studies, under half trace to an unresolved V gene, and the reason for the others is unknown. V, J and clone size were drawn from that table, and D and trimming were deduced from the DNA. The sample records around 270,000 clones, about 94% of which are singletons. 0.55% of the sample rests with the top ten.

With respect to this clone: No antigen is known for it. One base away there is no much larger clone; base qualities are not given.

V was cut back by 0 bases and J by 5 bases, leaving a gap of 8 bases between them. According to the germline V gene, CDR1 reads SGDLS and CDR2 reads YYNGEE. Reading from cysteine to phenylalanine, the CDR3 counts 13 amino acids. The DNA shown is the 39-base CDR3, in frame from base 1. The V and J genes are TRBV9 and TRBJ2-5; no D gene is confidently identified. The sequencing used peripheral blood, collected 28 days after the second AZD1222 dose. The clonotype comes from an adult who received the AZD1222 COVID-19 vaccine. The CDR3 reads CASSVGSTETQYF. The sequenced DNA: TGTGCCAGCAGCGTAGGTAGTACGGAGACCCAGTACTTC.